The following is a TCR beta chain sequence with its context. Its antigen is unidentified. The sample comes from a study of T cells in Graves' hyperthyroidism and ophthalmopathy. Study findings and constraints: Among thyroid clonotypes expanded above 0.001, most also appeared in blood.

Patients aged 18 to 65 had newly diagnosed hyperthyroidism of under 2 months' duration. Amplification of TCR beta CDR3 regions used RNA as the template. During a first-round RT-PCR of the TCR CDR3, the HTBI primer set was used. Each CDR3 protein gets one entry after TCRdb re-called the multiplex PCR reads with MiXCR. The sample includes around 620,000 distinct CDR3 sequences, 15% to 20% of them seen just once. J was trimmed by 10 bases and V by 5 bases; bases with no gene match: 18. Germline V gene lookup returns CDR1 MDHEN and CDR2 SYDVKM. CDR3 length equals 17 residues. This rearrangement joins TRBV28 to TRBJ2-1; 9 bases fit TRBD2. The source of this sequence is a woman aged 25 to 39 with Graves' hyperthyroidism. What was sequenced was blood. The CDR3 coding sequence is TGTGCCAGCAGTCATCAGGGTGGGAGTAGCGGGAGTTGGGAGCAGTTCTTC. Its protein product is CASSHQGGSSGSWEQFF.